The T cell receptor beta chain described here comes from a study of blood T cell repertoires in COVID-19. Study summary: Material from acute and convalescent COVID-19 was sourced from the United States, Italy and Spain.

Measured with immunoSEQ multiplex PCR; TCRdb has only the in-frame clones, and not every one. The sample consists of roughly 100,000 clones, almost 80% of them appearing once. J was trimmed by 4 bases and V by 5 bases; bases with no gene match: 6. The germline gives CDR1 GTSNPN, CDR2 SVGIG (reference sequence). CDR3 length equals 15 residues. Specimen: peripheral blood. V usage is TRBV30 and J usage is TRBJ2-2, with 11 bases matching TRBD2. The sequence derives from a man in his 60s with active or convalescent COVID-19. The CDR3 DNA sequence: TGTGCCTGGGGTCGACTAGCGGGAAGCACCGGGGAGCTGTTTTTT. It is translated as CAWGRLAGSTGELFF.